This TCR beta chain was captured in a study of patients and donors after allogeneic stem cell transplantation. TCRdb ran MiXCR on the RT-PCR reads and lists one entry per CDR3 protein. The profile shows roughly 960,000 distinct CDR3 sequences, about a sixth of them singletons. From germline, CDR1 is LNHNV and CDR2 YYDKDF (reference sequence). V lost 0 bases, J lost 3 bases, and 14 bases lay in between. The CDR3 extends over 16 amino acids. The origin of this receptor is a human donor who was either an allogeneic HSCT recipient or a stem cell or donor lymphocyte infusion donor (not recorded which). It is not recorded whose cells these are; they may come from a transplant donor. This chain uses TRBV15 with TRBJ1-1; perhaps TRBD1 as D (6 bases). Sequenced sample: blood, either unsorted or a sorted T cell fraction (not recorded which). The CDR3 DNA is TGTGCCACCAGCAGAGATGTACCCCCAGGGGACACTGAAGCTTTCTTT. This codes for CATSRDVPPGDTEAFF.